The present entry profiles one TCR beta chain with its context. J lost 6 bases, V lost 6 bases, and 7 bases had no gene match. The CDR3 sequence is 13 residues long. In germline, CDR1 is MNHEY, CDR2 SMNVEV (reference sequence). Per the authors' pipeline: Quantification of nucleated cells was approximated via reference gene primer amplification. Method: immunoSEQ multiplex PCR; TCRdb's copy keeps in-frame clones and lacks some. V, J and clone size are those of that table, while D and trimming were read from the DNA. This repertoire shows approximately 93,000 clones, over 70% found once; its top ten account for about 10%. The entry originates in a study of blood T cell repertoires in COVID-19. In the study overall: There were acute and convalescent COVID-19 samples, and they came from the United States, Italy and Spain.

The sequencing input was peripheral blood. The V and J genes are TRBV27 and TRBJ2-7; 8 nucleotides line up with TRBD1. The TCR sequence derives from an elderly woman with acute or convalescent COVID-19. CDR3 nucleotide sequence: TGTGCCAGCAGACCCTCAGGGGGCGGCGAGCAGTACTTC. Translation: CASRPSGGGEQYF.